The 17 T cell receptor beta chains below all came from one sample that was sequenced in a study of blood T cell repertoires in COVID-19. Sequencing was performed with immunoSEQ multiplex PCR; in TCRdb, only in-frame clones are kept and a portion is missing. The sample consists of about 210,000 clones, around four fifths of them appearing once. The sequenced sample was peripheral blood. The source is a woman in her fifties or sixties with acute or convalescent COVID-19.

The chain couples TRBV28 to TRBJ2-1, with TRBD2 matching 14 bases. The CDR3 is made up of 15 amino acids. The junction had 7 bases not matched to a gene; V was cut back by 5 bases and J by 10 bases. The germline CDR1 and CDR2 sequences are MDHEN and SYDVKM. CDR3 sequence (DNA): TGTGCCAGCAGTACGGGACTAGCGGGAGTGGGGGAGCAGTTCTTC. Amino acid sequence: CASSTGLAGVGEQFF.

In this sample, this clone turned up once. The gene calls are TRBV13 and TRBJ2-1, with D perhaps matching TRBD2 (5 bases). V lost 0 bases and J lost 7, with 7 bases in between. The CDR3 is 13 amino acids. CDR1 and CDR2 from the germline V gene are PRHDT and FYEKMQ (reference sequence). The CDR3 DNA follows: TGTGCCAGCAGCTTAGGAAGGGAGAATGAGCAGTTCTTC. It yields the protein CASSLGRENEQFF.

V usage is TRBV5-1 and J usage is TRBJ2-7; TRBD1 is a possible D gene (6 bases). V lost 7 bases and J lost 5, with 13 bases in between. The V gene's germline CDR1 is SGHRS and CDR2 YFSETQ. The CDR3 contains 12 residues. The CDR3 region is CASLGEGDEQYF. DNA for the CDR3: TGCGCCAGCTTGGGCGAGGGGGACGAGCAGTACTTC.

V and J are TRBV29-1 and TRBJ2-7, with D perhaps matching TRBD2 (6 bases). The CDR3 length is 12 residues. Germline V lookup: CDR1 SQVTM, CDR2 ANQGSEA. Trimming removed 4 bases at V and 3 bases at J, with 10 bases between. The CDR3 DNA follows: TGCAGCGTTGTAACCGGGAGCTACGAGCAGTACTTC. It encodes CSVVTGSYEQYF.

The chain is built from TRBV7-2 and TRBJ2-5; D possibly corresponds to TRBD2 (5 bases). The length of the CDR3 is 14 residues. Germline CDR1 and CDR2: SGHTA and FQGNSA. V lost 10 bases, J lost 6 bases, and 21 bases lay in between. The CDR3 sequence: CATTPGRGWKTQYF. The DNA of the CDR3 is TGTGCCACCACACCAGGCCGCGGGTGGAAGACCCAGTACTTC. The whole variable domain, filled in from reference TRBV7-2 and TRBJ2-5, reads GAGVSQSPSNKVTEKGKDVELRCDPISGHTALYWYRQSLGQGLEFLIYFQGNSAPDKSGLPSDRFSAERTGGSVSTLTIQRTQQEDSAVYLCATTPGRGWKTQYFGPGTRLLVL.

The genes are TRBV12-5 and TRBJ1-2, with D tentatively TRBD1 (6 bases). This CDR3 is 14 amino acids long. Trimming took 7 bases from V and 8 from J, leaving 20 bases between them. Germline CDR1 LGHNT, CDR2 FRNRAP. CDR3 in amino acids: CASVPPGQGKGYTF. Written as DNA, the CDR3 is TGTGCTAGTGTCCCTCCAGGGCAGGGGAAAGGCTACACCTTC.

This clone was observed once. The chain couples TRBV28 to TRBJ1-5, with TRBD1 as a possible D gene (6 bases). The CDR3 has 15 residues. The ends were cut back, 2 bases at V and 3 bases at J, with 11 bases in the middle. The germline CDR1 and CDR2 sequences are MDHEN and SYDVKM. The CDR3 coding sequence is TGTGCCAGCAGTTTAGCGGGGGCGAACAATCAGCCCCAGCATTTT. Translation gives CASSLAGANNQPQHF.

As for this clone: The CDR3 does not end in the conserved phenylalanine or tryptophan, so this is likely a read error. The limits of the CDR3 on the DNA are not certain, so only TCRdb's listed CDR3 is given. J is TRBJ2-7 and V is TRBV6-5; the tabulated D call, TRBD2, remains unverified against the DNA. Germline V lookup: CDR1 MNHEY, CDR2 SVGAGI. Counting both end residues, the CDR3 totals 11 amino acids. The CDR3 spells CASSYNGGPRI.

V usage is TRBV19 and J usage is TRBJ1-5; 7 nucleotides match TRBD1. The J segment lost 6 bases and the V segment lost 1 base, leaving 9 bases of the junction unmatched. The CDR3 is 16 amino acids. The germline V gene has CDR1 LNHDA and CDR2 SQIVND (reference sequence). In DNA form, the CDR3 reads TGTGCCAGTAGTATAGCCGGACAGGCCGGAGGTCAGCCCCAGCATTTT. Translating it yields CASSIAGQAGGQPQHF.

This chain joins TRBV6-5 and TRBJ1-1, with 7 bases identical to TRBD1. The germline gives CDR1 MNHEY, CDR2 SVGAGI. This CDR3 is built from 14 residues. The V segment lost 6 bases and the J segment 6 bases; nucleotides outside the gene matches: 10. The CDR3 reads CASSLTGEEPEAFF. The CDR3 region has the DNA TGTGCCAGCAGCCTCACAGGGGAGGAACCTGAAGCTTTCTTT.

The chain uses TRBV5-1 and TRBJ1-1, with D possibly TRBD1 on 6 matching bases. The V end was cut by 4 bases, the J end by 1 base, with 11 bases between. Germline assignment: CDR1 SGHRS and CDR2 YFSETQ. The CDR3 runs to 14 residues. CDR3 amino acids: CASSPGHTNTEAFF. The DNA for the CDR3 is TGCGCCAGCAGCCCGGGACACACGAACACTGAAGCTTTCTTT.

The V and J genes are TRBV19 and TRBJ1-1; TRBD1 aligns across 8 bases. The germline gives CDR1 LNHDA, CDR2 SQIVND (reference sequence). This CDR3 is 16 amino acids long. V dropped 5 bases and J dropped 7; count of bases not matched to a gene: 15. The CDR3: CASSPRTGNVRGEAFF. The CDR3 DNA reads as TGTGCCAGTAGTCCTCGGACAGGGAATGTGAGGGGTGAAGCTTTCTTT.

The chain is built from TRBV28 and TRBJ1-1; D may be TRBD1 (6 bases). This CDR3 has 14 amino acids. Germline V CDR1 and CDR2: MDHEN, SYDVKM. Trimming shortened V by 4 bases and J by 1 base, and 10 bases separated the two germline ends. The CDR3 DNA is TGTGCCAGCAGTTCGACAGGTAGGAACACTGAAGCTTTCTTT. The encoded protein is CASSSTGRNTEAFF.

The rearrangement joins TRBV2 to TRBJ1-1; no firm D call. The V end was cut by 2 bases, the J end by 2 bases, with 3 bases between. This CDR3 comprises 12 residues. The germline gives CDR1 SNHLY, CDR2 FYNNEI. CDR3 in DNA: TGTGCCAGCAGTGAACCAAACACTGAAGCTTTCTTT. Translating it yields CASSEPNTEAFF.

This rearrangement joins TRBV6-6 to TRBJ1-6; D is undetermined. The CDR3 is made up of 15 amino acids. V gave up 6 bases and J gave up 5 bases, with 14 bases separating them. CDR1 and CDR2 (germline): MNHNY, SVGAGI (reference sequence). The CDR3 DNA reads TGTGCCAGCAGCCGTACAACAGCTAATAATTCACCCCTCCACTTT. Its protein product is CASSRTTANNSPLHF.

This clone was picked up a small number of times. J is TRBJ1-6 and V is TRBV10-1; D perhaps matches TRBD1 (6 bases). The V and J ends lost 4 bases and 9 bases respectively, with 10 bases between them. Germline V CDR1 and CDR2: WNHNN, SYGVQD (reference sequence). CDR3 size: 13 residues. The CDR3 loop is CASSARGSSPLHF. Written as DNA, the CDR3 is TGCGCCAGCAGTGCCAGGGGTTCTTCACCCCTCCACTTT.

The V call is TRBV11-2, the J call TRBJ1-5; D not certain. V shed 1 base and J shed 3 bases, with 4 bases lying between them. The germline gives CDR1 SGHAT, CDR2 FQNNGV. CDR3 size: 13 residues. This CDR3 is CASSLGINQPQHF. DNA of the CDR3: TGTGCCAGCAGCTTAGGTATCAATCAGCCCCAGCATTTT.